Following are 18 T cell receptor beta chains from one sample sequenced in a study of sequential checkpoint blockade in melanoma (dated by TCRdb to between 2019 and 2020). The receptor library was made with the immunoSEQ multiplex PCR assay. The table was pulled from immuneACCESS by TCRdb, which kept in-frame rearrangements only. Such tables lose some clones; where checked, under half of the loss comes from unresolved V genes, and the rest has no known cause. The sample table holds some 9,100 clones, of which approximately 73% were seen once. The ten largest account for over 11% of the sample. The sample's treatment or condition label, decoded: randomized to nivolumab then ipilimumab (arm A) or the reverse (arm B). Source: CD8+ T cells sorted from blood (inferred from file names), taken from a patient given nivolumab and ipilimumab in sequence. These receptors came from a human donor with melanoma.

This clone was seen a single time. V usage is TRBV6-4 and J usage is TRBJ2-1; 8 bases agree with TRBD2. Germline values: CDR1 MRHNA, CDR2 SNTAGT. CDR3 length: 14 amino acids. V shed 3 bases, J shed 6 bases, and the junction held 4 bases outside the gene matches. In DNA, the CDR3 is TGTGCCAGCAGTGAGTTGGCGGGAGGCAATGAGCAGTTCTTC. Encoded protein: CASSELAGGNEQFF.

V and J are TRBV6-4 and TRBJ2-3; tentatively, D is TRBD1 (6 bases). CDR1 and CDR2 (germline): MRHNA, SNTAGT. The CDR3 loop spans 15 amino acids. V lost 3 bases to trimming and J lost 0 bases, with 10 bases between them. The CDR3 sequence is CASSEGQSSTDTQYF. CDR3 DNA sequence: TGTGCCAGCAGTGAAGGACAGTCAAGCACAGATACGCAGTATTTT.

This clone has a single count. The chain couples TRBV10-3 to TRBJ1-1; D may be TRBD1 (5 bases). The V end was cut by 4 bases, the J end by 4 bases, with 10 bases between. Germline CDR1 and CDR2: ENHRY and SYGVKD. This CDR3 region has 13 residues. This CDR3 is CAISGGGSTEAFF. The CDR3 DNA reads TGTGCCATCAGTGGGGGCGGGAGCACTGAAGCTTTCTTT.

This chain joins TRBV10-3 and TRBJ2-1, with TRBD1 matching 7 bases. V shed 6 bases and J 5 bases; nucleotides not matched to a gene: 4. Germline loops: CDR1 ENHRY, CDR2 SYGVKD. The CDR3 totals 13 residues. The CDR3 here is CAISPQGDNEQFF. CDR3 sequence (DNA): TGTGCCATCAGCCCGCAGGGGGACAATGAGCAGTTCTTC.

The V gene is TRBV6-1, the J gene TRBJ2-7, with TRBD2 matching over 11 bases. The length of the CDR3 is 15 residues. V was clipped by 6 bases and J by 5 bases; unmatched bases: 9. Germline V gene data show CDR1 as MNHNS and CDR2 as SASEGT. CDR3 coding DNA: TGTGCCAGCAGCGAGAATAGCGGGGGGGCGGACGAGCAGTACTTC. This gives the protein CASSENSGGADEQYF.

This chain links TRBV5-1 with TRBJ2-7; 8 bases are a match to TRBD1. This CDR3 comprises 14 residues. The V gene's germline CDR1 is SGHRS and CDR2 YFSETQ. After removal of 4 bases from V and 2 bases from J, the junction contained 5 bases not matched to a gene. The CDR3 DNA sequence: TGCGCCAGCAGCATCGGGACAGGAGCCTACGAGCAGTACTTC. This codes for CASSIGTGAYEQYF. The whole variable domain, remainder taken from reference TRBV5-1 and TRBJ2-7, is KAGVTQTPRYLIKTRGQQVTLSCSPISGHRSVSWYQQTPGQGLQFLFEYFSETQRNKGNFPGRFSGRQFSNSRSEMNVSTLELGDSALYLCASSIGTGAYEQYFGPGTRLTVT.

The chain joins TRBV7-6 to TRBJ2-3; 8 bases are shared with TRBD1. CDR3 length equals 15 residues. J was trimmed by 2 bases and V by 4 bases; bases with no gene match: 5. The V gene's germline CDR1 is SGHVS and CDR2 FNYEAQ. CDR3 residues: CASSSQGAPTDTQYF. CDR3 nucleotides: TGTGCCAGCAGCTCGCAGGGGGCCCCCACAGATACGCAGTATTTT.

The chain uses TRBV27 and TRBJ1-5; D perhaps matches TRBD1 (5 bases). The V gene lost 6 bases and the J gene lost 5 bases, with 11 bases spanning the gap. CDR1 is MNHEY, CDR2 SMNVEV, per germline (reference sequence). CDR3 size: 13 residues. Written as DNA, the CDR3 is TGTGCCAGCAGAAGCAGGGCTTATCAGCCCCAGCATTTT. Its translation: CASRSRAYQPQHF.

The chain employs TRBV30 and TRBJ1-1; D is possibly TRBD1 (5 bases). The CDR3 has 13 amino acids. Per germline, CDR1 GTSNPN and CDR2 SVGIG (reference sequence). Deletions cut 3 bases from V and 2 bases from J, with 10 bases between. CDR3 protein: CAWRIDSNTEAFF. The CDR3 region has the DNA TGTGCCTGGAGGATTGACAGTAACACTGAAGCTTTCTTT. Full variable domain (missing parts from reference TRBV30 and TRBJ1-1): SQTIHQWPATLVQPVGSPLSLECTVEGTSNPNLYWYRQAAGRGLQLLFYSVGIGQISSEVPQNLSASRPQDRQFILSSKKLLLSDSGFYLCAWRIDSNTEAFFGQGTRLTVV.

V is TRBV7-9 and J is TRBJ2-7; maybe TRBD2 (5 bases). Trimming took 4 bases from V and 3 from J, leaving 7 bases between them. CDR1 and CDR2 (germline): SEHNR, FQNEAQ (reference sequence). The CDR3 totals 12 residues. CDR3 DNA sequence: TGTGCCAGCAGCTCCCGGGACTACGAGCAGTACTTC. Encoded protein: CASSSRDYEQYF.

V usage is TRBV29-1 and J usage is TRBJ1-1, with a possible D match to TRBD1 (6 bases). Trimming took off 4 bases at V and 1 base at J, with 7 bases between the two ends. The CDR3 runs to 12 residues. CDR1 and CDR2 from the germline V gene are SQVTM and ANQGSEA. For the CDR3, the DNA is TGCAGCGTTGCACAGGGGAACACTGAAGCTTTCTTT. As protein: CSVAQGNTEAFF.

The CDR3 region has the DNA TGCGCCAGCAGCGGCGGACAGGGCCGGACCTCCTACGAGCAGTACTTC. Encoded protein: CASSGGQGRTSYEQYF. The chain combines TRBV5-1 with TRBJ2-7, with TRBD1 matching 8 bases. V gave up 4 bases and J gave up 0 bases; unmatched junction bases: 9. CDR1 is SGHRS, CDR2 YFSETQ, per germline. There are 16 residues in the CDR3.

This clone was seen only a few times. CDR3 in DNA: TGTGCCAGCAGCTTAGTGGGGACAAGTTATAGCTATGGCTACACCTTC. Protein: CASSLVGTSYSYGYTF. The chain is built from TRBV7-2 and TRBJ1-2; perhaps TRBD1 as D (6 bases). The germline CDR1 and CDR2 sequences are SGHTA and FQGNSA. The ends were cut back, 1 base at V and 4 bases at J, with 16 bases in the middle. The CDR3 is 16 amino acids.

V and J are TRBV10-3 and TRBJ2-7, with D maybe TRBD1 (5 bases). V lost 4 bases and J lost 3, with 7 bases in between. The CDR3 contains 12 residues. Germline-derived CDR1 and CDR2 are ENHRY and SYGVKD. The chain's CDR3 is CAISVGDYEQYF. In DNA form, the CDR3 reads TGTGCCATCAGTGTAGGGGACTACGAGCAGTACTTC.

This chain links TRBV7-9 with TRBJ2-5; 7 bases align to TRBD1. The CDR3 extends over 16 amino acids. The trim removed 5 bases at V and 3 bases at J, leaving 12 bases unmatched. Germline values: CDR1 SEHNR, CDR2 FQNEAQ (reference sequence). The CDR3 sequence: CASSPTIRDRKETQYF. CDR3 DNA: TGTGCCAGCAGCCCCACTATCCGGGACAGAAAAGAGACCCAGTACTTC.

The rearrangement joins TRBV5-4 to TRBJ1-2; 8 bases map to TRBD1. J lost 0 bases, V lost 5 bases, and 6 bases had no gene match. Germline V lookup: CDR1 SGHNT, CDR2 YYREEE (reference sequence). The CDR3 is 15 amino acids. The CDR3 sequence is CASSSDRVSNYGYTF. Written as DNA, the CDR3 is TGTGCCAGCAGTTCGGACAGGGTGTCTAACTATGGCTACACCTTC.

The rearrangement joins TRBV6-4 to TRBJ2-1; 9 bases map to TRBD1. This CDR3 region has 14 residues. Per the germline V gene, CDR1 is MRHNA and CDR2 is SNTAGT. V lost 4 bases to trimming and J lost 7 bases; unmatched junction nucleotides: 5. Written as DNA, the CDR3 is TGTGCCAGCAGTGGGGACAGGGAAGGGAATGAGCAGTTCTTC. Translated: CASSGDREGNEQFF.

Sample share makes this clone medium-sized. The identical CDR3 is also encoded by other nucleotide sequences in the sample. This chain links TRBV6-4 with TRBJ1-1, with D hard to call. Trimming shortened V by 6 bases and J by 4 bases, and 9 bases separated the two germline ends. CDR3 length: 12 amino acids. Germline values: CDR1 MRHNA, CDR2 SNTAGT. CDR3 sequence (DNA): TGTGCCAGCAGGGGCGAGGGCACTGAAGCTTTCTTT. Amino acid sequence: CASRGEGTEAFF.